Listed below are T cell receptor beta chains from one sample, sequenced in a study of cytomegalovirus exposure and HLA in healthy donors. The repertoire was sequenced with immunoSEQ multiplex PCR; TCRdb's copy has only in-frame clones and lacks some. The profile covers fewer than 200,000 clones, with roughly 86% appearing a single time and roughly 7% taken by the ten largest. Sequences were obtained from PBMCs. These receptors came from a man aged 25 to 40 in good health and CMV-seropositive. The CDR3 runs from the conserved cysteine through the conserved F or W. D genes are given only for firm matches. Only part of the rows carry a size: once, few, many, or a class if the clone is expanded.

V gene	D gene	clone size	J gene	CDR3 DNA	CDR3 protein
TRBV28	NA	NA	TRBJ1-1	TGTGCCAGCAGTCCCCCACGTTGGGGTGGAGCTTTCTTT	CASSPPRWGGAFF
TRBV7-6	TRBD2	NA	TRBJ2-7	TGTGCCAGCAGCATCCTGGGGGGGTACGAGCAGTACTTC	CASSILGGYEQYF
TRBV6-5	NA	few	TRBJ1-1	TGTGCCAGCAGTTACGAGGTTGGAGGGAACACTGAAGCTTTCTTT	CASSYEVGGNTEAFF
TRBV5-1	NA	NA	TRBJ1-1	TGCGCCAGCAGCTTGGAAACTCCGAGCACGACTGAAGCTTTCTTT	CASSLETPSTTEAFF
TRBV11-3	NA	NA	TRBJ2-1	TGTGCCAGCAGCTTAGGGGGACACTCCTACAATGAGCAGTTCTTC	CASSLGGHSYNEQFF
TRBV28	NA	NA	TRBJ2-3	TGTGCCAGCAGTTTAGACAGCCCAGATACGCAGTATTTT	CASSLDSPDTQYF
TRBV11-2	TRBD1	NA	TRBJ1-1	TGTGCCAGCAGCGGAGGGGGGACAGGGAGTACTGAAGCTTTCTTT	CASSGGGTGSTEAFF
TRBV28	NA	NA	TRBJ2-3	TGTGCCAGCCAGTCCCGGGACCTAATCACAGATACGCAGTATTTT	CASQSRDLITDTQYF
TRBV15	TRBD2	NA	TRBJ2-4	TGTGCCACCAGCAGGGCCCTAGCGGGAGGCGCCAAAAACATTCAGTACTTC	CATSRALAGGAKNIQYF
TRBV6-5	TRBD1	NA	TRBJ2-5	TGTGCCAGCACCAGGGGGGAGACCCAGTACTTC	CASTRGETQYF
TRBV14	NA	NA	TRBJ2-6	TGTGCCAGCAGCCAAGATTGGGGGGCAGGGGCCAACGTCCTGACTTTC	CASSQDWGAGANVLTF
TRBV6-5	TRBD1	NA	TRBJ2-3	TGTGCCATTACGGACAGGGGGCGATCAGATACGCAGTATTTT	CAITDRGRSDTQYF
TRBV9	NA	NA	TRBJ1-1	TGTGCCAGCAGCCAAGGTCAGGGGAGGGCTTTCTTT	CASSQGQGRAFF
TRBV5-8	NA	once	TRBJ2-1	NA	CASSTSAARTGSVQFF
TRBV7-2	NA	NA	TRBJ2-7	TGTGCCAGCAGCTTAGGGACTCAAGGGTACGAGCAGTACTTC	CASSLGTQGYEQYF
TRBV5-6	NA	NA	TRBJ1-5	TGTGCCAGCAGCGTATCCTCGTATAGCAATCAGCCCCAGCATTTT	CASSVSSYSNQPQHF
TRBV11-3	TRBD1	NA	TRBJ2-5	TGTGCCAGCAGCCCTATAATCCGGACAGGGTGGGAGACCCAGTACTTC	CASSPIIRTGWETQYF
TRBV28	NA	NA	TRBJ1-3	TGTGCCAGCCGAGAAGTCTCTGGAAACACCATATATTTT	CASREVSGNTIYF
TRBV19	TRBD2	NA	TRBJ2-2	TGTGCCAGTAGTATAGATCAGCTAGCGGGAAGGGAGCTGTTTTTT	CASSIDQLAGRELFF
TRBV11-3	NA	NA	TRBJ2-3	TGTGCCAGCAGCTCACCCCTATCCCGGGTGGGCACAGATACGCAGTATTTT	CASSSPLSRVGTDTQYF
TRBV30	NA	few	TRBJ1-1	TGTGCCTGGGGCAGGGAGCTCGGCACTGAAGCTTTCTTT	CAWGRELGTEAFF
TRBV2	TRBD2	NA	TRBJ2-3	TGTGCCAGCAGTGAGTCTAGCGGGAGCCACACGGATACGCAGTATTTT	CASSESSGSHTDTQYF
TRBV5-1	NA	NA	TRBJ2-5	TGCGCCAGCAGCTTTGGACAGCTGTACCAAGAGACCCAGTACTTC	CASSFGQLYQETQYF
TRBV4-1	NA	NA	TRBJ1-6	TGCGCCAGCAGCCAAGCCAGCTCCTATAATTCACCCCTCCACTTT	CASSQASSYNSPLHF
TRBV2	NA	few	TRBJ1-2	TGTGCCAGCAGTGAAGCGGGGGGGATTGGTGGCTACACCTTC	CASSEAGGIGGYTF
TRBV5-1	NA	NA	TRBJ1-3	TGCGCCAGCAGCTTGGAAGGGGGCTCTGGAAACACCATATATTTT	CASSLEGGSGNTIYF
TRBV28	NA	NA	TRBJ2-7	TGTGCCAGCAGCCTGAGGGAGGACGAGCAGTACTTC	CASSLREDEQYF
TRBV5-1	TRBD2	NA	TRBJ2-2	TGCGCCAGCAGCGGGGGACTAGCGGGAGGCCTGAACACCGGGGAGCTGTTTTTT	CASSGGLAGGLNTGELFF
TRBV5-6	NA	once	TRBJ1-6	TGTGCCAGCAGCTCAAGGACAGTCAACCCCTATAATTCACCCCTCCACTTT	CASSSRTVNPYNSPLHF
TRBV7-9	NA	NA	TRBJ2-7	TGTGCCAGCACCAAAATGACAGGATCCTACGAGCAGTACTTC	CASTKMTGSYEQYF
TRBV6-5	TRBD1	NA	TRBJ1-2	TGTGCCAGCAGCACCCCGGACAGGGGGGAAAGCTACACCTTC	CASSTPDRGESYTF
TRBV5-1	NA	NA	TRBJ2-7	TGCGCCAGCAGCCCGGACAACTTCTACGAGCAGTACTTC	CASSPDNFYEQYF
TRBV28	NA	NA	TRBJ2-6	TGTGCCAGCAGTTTGGCTGGGGCCAACGTCCTGACTTTC	CASSLAGANVLTF
TRBV11-2	NA	NA	TRBJ2-3	TGTGCCAGCAGCTTAGGGACAACGGATACGCAGTATTTT	CASSLGTTDTQYF
TRBV4-1	NA	NA	TRBJ2-3	TGCGCCAGCAGCCAAGACCGCAGGGTATCTAGCACAGATACGCAGTATTTT	CASSQDRRVSSTDTQYF
TRBV27	TRBD1	NA	TRBJ2-1	TGTGCCAGCAGTTTATATTTTGGGACAGGGCTTGAGCAGTTCTTC	CASSLYFGTGLEQFF
TRBV19	TRBD1	once	TRBJ2-7	TGTGCCAGTAGTGAAGATCAGGGGGCGTCAGAGCAGTACTTC	CASSEDQGASEQYF
TRBV6-5	NA	NA	TRBJ2-7	TGTGCCAGCAGCTCGGCAGGCTCTTACACCTACGAGCAGTACTTC	CASSSAGSYTYEQYF
TRBV4-1	NA	NA	TRBJ2-7	TGCGCCAGCAGCCAAGCTCCCGGGACTGACTTCGAGCAGTACTTC	CASSQAPGTDFEQYF
TRBV19	TRBD1	few	TRBJ1-5	TGTGCCAGTAGCAAGGGACAGGGTTCGGGGCCCCAGCATTTT	CASSKGQGSGPQHF
TRBV6-6	NA	NA	TRBJ2-3	TGTGCCAGCAAGAGGGGACCGAGCACAGATACGCAGTATTTT	CASKRGPSTDTQYF
TRBV10-3	TRBD1	few	TRBJ1-5	TGTGCCACAAGGGGGCCCACCCAGCCCCAGCATTTT	CATRGPTQPQHF
TRBV4-1	NA	NA	TRBJ1-2	TGCGCCAGCAGCCAAATCCTAGCAGGTAGCTATGGCTACACCTTC	CASSQILAGSYGYTF
TRBV6-1	NA	NA	TRBJ2-7	TGTGCCAGCAGTGCGGGGTCCTACGAGCAGTACTTC	CASSAGSYEQYF
TRBV9	NA	NA	TRBJ2-7	TGTGCCAGCAGCGTAGGTGCAGGGGTTAGCTCCTACGAGCAGTACTTC	CASSVGAGVSSYEQYF